The next 18 T cell receptor beta chains were all read from a single sample in a study of blood T cells in healthy people across ages. Sample-barcoded 5' priming and a J-beta primer mix drove a second PCR of roughly 7 to 11 cycles. TCRdb independently ran MiXCR on the 5' RACE reads; one entry per CDR3 protein. Here the sample spans 850,000 to 1,000,000 distinct CDR3 sequences, about 51% being singletons. The specimen sequenced was blood. These receptors all come from a woman aged 55-70 years in good health.

This clonotype was counted between two and nine times. The chain uses TRBV29-1 and TRBJ2-5, with no clear D. The CDR3 covers 11 residues. Trimming stripped 7 bases from V and 8 bases from J, with 14 bases between. The germline V gene has CDR1 SQVTM and CDR2 ANQGSEA. This CDR3 is CSAHRQGTQYF. CDR3 nucleotides: TGCAGCGCACATAGACAAGGAACCCAGTACTTC.

This clonotype was seen just once. The chain joins TRBV5-5 to TRBJ1-2; D unresolved. CDR1 is SGHKS and CDR2 is YYEKEE in the germline V gene (reference sequence). V lost 2 bases, J lost 2 bases, and 7 bases lay in between. This CDR3 spans 13 amino acids. The CDR3 DNA reads TGTGCCAGCAGCTTTCCCGGGAACTATGGCTACACCTTC. Amino acid sequence: CASSFPGNYGYTF.

This chain connects TRBV20-1 to TRBJ2-3, with D uncertain. The CDR3 length is 11 residues. V lost 3 bases, J lost 2 bases, and 3 bases lay in between. The germline V gene encodes CDR1 DFQATT and CDR2 SNEGSKA (reference sequence). CDR3 nucleotides: TGCAGTGCTAGTTACACAGATACGCAGTATTTT. This translates into CSASYTDTQYF.

This rearrangement joins TRBV12-3 or TRBV12-4 to TRBJ1-2; no definite D call. This CDR3 spans 12 amino acids. With 7 bases removed from V and 0 bases from J, the gap between germline ends came to 6 bases. CDR3 DNA: TGTGCCAGCACTGTAGCTAACTATGGCTACACCTTC. The encoded protein is CASTVANYGYTF.

This chain links TRBV6-5 with TRBJ2-2, with unresolved D. Trimming took 4 bases from V and 8 from J, leaving 14 bases between them. The CDR3 has 14 amino acids. Germline V gene data show CDR1 as MNHEY and CDR2 as SVGAGI. The CDR3 here is CASSFSGPGGELFF. The DNA for the CDR3 is TGTGCCAGCAGTTTCTCAGGTCCCGGAGGGGAGCTGTTTTTT.

The count of this clonotype is one. This chain joins TRBV24-1 and TRBJ2-5; TRBD2 matches 9 bases. The junction had 5 bases not matched to a gene; V was cut back by 5 bases and J by 2 bases. Germline loops: CDR1 KGHDR, CDR2 SFDVKD. The CDR3 consists of 15 residues. CDR3 nucleotides: TGTGCCACCAGTGGGGCGGGAGGGCAGCAAGAGACCCAGTACTTC. This encodes CATSGAGGQQETQYF.

This chain links TRBV2 with TRBJ1-1; D not certain. Trimming removed 5 bases from V and 3 bases from J, with 10 bases in between. This CDR3 region has 13 residues. Germline CDR1 and CDR2: SNHLY and FYNNEI. The CDR3 DNA reads as TGTGCCAGCAGTTCCCGCCAAGACACTGAAGCTTTCTTT. Translating gives CASSSRQDTEAFF.

This clonotype was observed a handful of times. The V call is TRBV4-1, the J call TRBJ2-1, with a possible D match to TRBD1 (6 bases). Germline loops: CDR1 MGHRA, CDR2 YSYEKL. The CDR3 covers 15 residues. V was shortened by 4 bases and J by 3 bases, with 13 bases between the two germline ends. The CDR3 coding sequence is TGCGCCAGCAGCCTCCTTATGACAGGCTACAATGAGCAGTTCTTC. Its translation is CASSLLMTGYNEQFF.

The CDR3 DNA follows: TGTGCCAGCAGCCCGGACAGGGGAAAAGAGACCCAGTACTTC. It translates to CASSPDRGKETQYF. The rearrangement uses TRBV7-6 and TRBJ2-5; 9 bases align to TRBD1. From germline, CDR1 is SGHVS and CDR2 FNYEAQ. CDR3 length: 14 residues. The V and J ends lost 5 bases and 3 bases, in that order; junction bases with no gene match: 4.

The genes are TRBV5-6 and TRBJ2-5, with D hard to call. The CDR3 totals 14 residues. Per the germline V gene, CDR1 is SGHDT and CDR2 is YYEEEE. CDR3 region: CAIRDTFYQETQYF. In DNA, the CDR3 is TGTGCGATAAGGGATACTTTTTACCAAGAGACCCAGTACTTC. The full variable domain, rest sourced from reference TRBV5-6 and TRBJ2-5, is DAGVTQSPTHLIKTRGQQVTLRCSPKSGHDTVSWYQQALGQGPQFIFQYYEEEERQRGNFPDRFSGHQFPNYSSELNVNALLLGDSALYLCAIRDTFYQETQYFGPGTRLLVL.

The J gene is TRBJ2-7, the V gene TRBV14; 7 bases fit TRBD2. Germline V lookup: CDR1 SGHDN, CDR2 FVKESK. V gave up 4 bases and J gave up 3 bases; unmatched junction bases: 6. This CDR3 contains 14 residues. CDR3 DNA sequence: TGTGCCAGCAGCCGAAGTAGCGGGTTCTACGAGCAGTACTTC. Its protein is CASSRSSGFYEQYF.

In its sample, this clonotype was seen once. The CDR3 DNA is TGCGCCAGCAGCCAAGGACAACCTGACTACGAGCAGTACTTC. This sequence encodes CASSQGQPDYEQYF. The chain joins TRBV4-1 to TRBJ2-7; no clear D gene. This CDR3 has 14 residues. Germline values: CDR1 MGHRA, CDR2 YSYEKL. V lost 1 base to trimming and J lost 3 bases, with 10 bases between them.

This clonotype was found a few times. V is TRBV2 and J is TRBJ2-5, with D maybe TRBD2 (6 bases). Germline values: CDR1 SNHLY, CDR2 FYNNEI. With 4 bases removed from V and 2 bases from J, the gap between germline ends came to 11 bases. This CDR3 is built from 14 residues. The CDR3 DNA reads as TGTGCCAGCAGTGTACGGACTAAACAAGAGACCCAGTACTTC. This encodes CASSVRTKQETQYF.

This clonotype has just one count. This chain connects TRBV7-2 to TRBJ2-1, with D perhaps TRBD2 (5 bases). This CDR3 comprises 12 residues. Germline CDR1 reads SGHTA; CDR2 reads FQGNSA. Trimming pared 4 bases from V and 12 bases from J, leaving 13 bases between. CDR3 protein: CASSYVGKGQFF. The CDR3 bases are TGTGCCAGCAGCTATGTCGGGAAGGGGCAGTTCTTC. Looking up the rest from reference TRBV7-2 and TRBJ2-1 gives the full variable domain: GAGVSQSPSNKVTEKGKDVELRCDPISGHTALYWYRQSLGQGLEFLIYFQGNSAPDKSGLPSDRFSAERTGGSVSTLTIQRTQQEDSAVYLCASSYVGKGQFFGPGTRLTVL.

The rearrangement joins TRBV6-5 to TRBJ2-1, with D perhaps TRBD1 (6 bases). The germline V gene encodes CDR1 MNHEY and CDR2 SVGAGI. Trimming stripped 2 bases from V and 10 bases from J, with 18 bases between. The CDR3 totals 15 residues. The DNA of the CDR3 is TGTGCCAGCAGTTACCCCACAGGGTTCCCTAACGAGCAGTTCTTC. Its translation is CASSYPTGFPNEQFF.

This clonotype was recorded a few times. The V and J genes are TRBV28 and TRBJ2-6, with D possibly being TRBD2 (6 bases). Germline CDR1 is MDHEN and CDR2 is SYDVKM. V gave up 7 bases and J gave up 0 bases, with 16 bases separating them. The CDR3 is made up of 17 amino acids. The CDR3 spells CASTSGGGDSGANVLTF. CDR3 nucleotides: TGTGCCAGCACCTCGGGTGGAGGGGACTCTGGGGCCAACGTCCTGACTTTC. The full variable domain, in which reference TRBV28 and TRBJ2-6 provide the parts outside the CDR3, is DVKVTQSSRYLVKRTGEKVFLECVQDMDHENMFWYRQDPGLGLRLIYFSYDVKMKEKGDIPEGYSVSREKKERFSLILESASTNQTSMYLCASTSGGGDSGANVLTFGAGSRLTVL.

This clonotype was picked up one time. J is TRBJ2-7 and V is TRBV7-2; tentatively, D is TRBD1 (6 bases). The V end was cut by 2 bases, the J end by 3 bases, with 14 bases between. The CDR3 is 15 residues long. CDR1 SGHTA and CDR2 FQGNSA come from the germline V gene. In DNA, the CDR3 is TGTGCCAGCAGCTTAAGTTTGGGGGCGAACTACGAGCAGTACTTC. Protein sequence: CASSLSLGANYEQYF.

This clonotype was seen once. The chain employs TRBV2 and TRBJ2-7; a weak D match, TRBD1 (5 bases). The CDR3 is 15 residues long. Germline V gene sequence: CDR1 SNHLY, CDR2 FYNNEI. Trimming left V 1 base short and J 2 bases short, with 12 bases between. CDR3: CASSEGYDRTYEQYF. The CDR3 DNA reads as TGTGCCAGCAGTGAAGGGTACGACAGAACCTACGAGCAGTACTTC.